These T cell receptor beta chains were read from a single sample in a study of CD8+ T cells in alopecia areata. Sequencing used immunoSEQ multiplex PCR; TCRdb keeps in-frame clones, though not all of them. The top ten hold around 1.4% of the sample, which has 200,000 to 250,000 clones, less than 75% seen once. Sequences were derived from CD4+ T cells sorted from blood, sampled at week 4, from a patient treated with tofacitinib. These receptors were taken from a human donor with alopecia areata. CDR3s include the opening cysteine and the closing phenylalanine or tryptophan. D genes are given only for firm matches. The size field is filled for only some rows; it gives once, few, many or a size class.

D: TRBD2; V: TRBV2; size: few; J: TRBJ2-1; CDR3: CASSELAGGQFF; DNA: TGTGCCAGCAGTGAACTAGCGGGGGGACAGTTCTTC
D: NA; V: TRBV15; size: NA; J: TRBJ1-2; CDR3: CATSRRYLYGYTF; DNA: TGTGCCACCAGCAGAAGGTACCTCTATGGCTACACCTTC
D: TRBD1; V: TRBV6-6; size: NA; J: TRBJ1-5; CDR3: CASVGGGQGGNQPQHF; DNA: TGTGCCAGCGTAGGAGGTGGACAGGGGGGAAATCAGCCCCAGCATTTT
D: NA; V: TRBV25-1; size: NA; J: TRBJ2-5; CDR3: CASSEGFPSQETQYF; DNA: TGTGCCAGCAGTGAGGGTTTTCCTTCCCAAGAGACCCAGTACTTC
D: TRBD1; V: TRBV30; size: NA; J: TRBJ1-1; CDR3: CAWTTGTAPRDTEAFF; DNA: TGTGCCTGGACTACTGGGACAGCACCAAGGGACACTGAAGCTTTCTTT
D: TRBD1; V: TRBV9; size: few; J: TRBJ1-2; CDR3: CASSARQGANYGYTF; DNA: TGTGCCAGCAGCGCTCGACAGGGGGCTAACTATGGCTACACCTTC
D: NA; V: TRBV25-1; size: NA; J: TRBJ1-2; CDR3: CASSESGYTF; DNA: TGTGCCAGCAGTGAAAGTGGCTACACCTTC
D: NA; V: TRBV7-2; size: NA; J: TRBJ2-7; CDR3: CASSLDGPRIHEQYF; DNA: TGTGCCAGCAGCTTAGATGGGCCCCGAATCCACGAGCAGTACTTC
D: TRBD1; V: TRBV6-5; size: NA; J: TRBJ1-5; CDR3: CASSSGTGEGQPQHF; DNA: TGTGCCAGCAGCTCCGGGACAGGAGAGGGTCAGCCCCAGCATTTT
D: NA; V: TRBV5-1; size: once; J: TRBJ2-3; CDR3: CASSQPATDTQYF; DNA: TGCGCCAGCAGCCAACCTGCGACGGATACGCAGTATTTT
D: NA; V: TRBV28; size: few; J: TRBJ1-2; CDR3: CASSSTGSPNDYGYTF; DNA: TGTGCCAGCAGTTCAACAGGCTCCCCCAATGACTATGGCTACACCTTC
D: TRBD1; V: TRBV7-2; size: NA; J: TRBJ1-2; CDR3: CASSQDRGSYGYTF; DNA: TGTGCCAGCAGCCAGGACAGGGGAAGCTATGGCTACACCTTC
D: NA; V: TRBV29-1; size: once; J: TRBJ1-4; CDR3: CSAQEIDEKLFF; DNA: TGCAGCGCCCAAGAGATCGATGAAAAACTGTTTTTT
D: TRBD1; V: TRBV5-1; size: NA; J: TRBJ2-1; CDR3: CASSLKGQGYEQFF; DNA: TGCGCCAGCAGCTTGAAGGGACAGGGTTATGAGCAGTTCTTC
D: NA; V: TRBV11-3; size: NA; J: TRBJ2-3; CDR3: CASRTRSTDTQYF; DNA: TGTGCCAGCCGCACTCGGTCCACAGATACGCAGTATTTT
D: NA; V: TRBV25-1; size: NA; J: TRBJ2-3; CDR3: CASSEYELTSTDTQYF; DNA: TGTGCCAGCAGTGAATATGAATTAACTAGCACAGATACGCAGTATTTT
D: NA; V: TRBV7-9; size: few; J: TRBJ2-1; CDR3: CASSLDTNEQFF; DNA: TGTGCCAGCAGCTTAGACACCAATGAGCAGTTCTTC
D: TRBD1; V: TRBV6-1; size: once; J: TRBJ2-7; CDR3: CASSVWGTGRDEQYF; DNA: TGTGCCAGCAGTGTCTGGGGGACAGGGAGGGACGAGCAGTACTTC
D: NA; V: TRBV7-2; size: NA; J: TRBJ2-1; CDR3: CASLTDAFFNEQFF; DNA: TGTGCCAGCCTAACCGACGCGTTCTTCAATGAGCAGTTCTTC
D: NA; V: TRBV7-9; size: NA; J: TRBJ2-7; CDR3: CASSLDTGSTEQYF; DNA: TGTGCCAGCAGCTTAGACACAGGGAGCACCGAGCAGTACTTC
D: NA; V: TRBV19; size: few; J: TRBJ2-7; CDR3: CASSIGYEQYF; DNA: TGTGCCAGTAGTATTGGCTACGAGCAGTACTTC
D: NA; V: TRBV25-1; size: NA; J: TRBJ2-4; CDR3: CASSGRLAKNIQYF; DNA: TGTGCCAGCAGTGGACGTTTAGCCAAAAACATTCAGTACTTC
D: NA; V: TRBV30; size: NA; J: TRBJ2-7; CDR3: CAWKQGTYEQYF; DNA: TGTGCCTGGAAGCAGGGTACCTACGAGCAGTACTTC
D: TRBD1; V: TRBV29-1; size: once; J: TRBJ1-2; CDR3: CSVLTGQGGGYTF; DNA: TGCAGCGTCCTGACAGGGCAGGGTGGGGGCTACACCTTC
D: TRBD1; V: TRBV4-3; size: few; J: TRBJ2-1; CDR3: CASSQEGQRNEQFF; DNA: TGCGCCAGCAGCCAAGAGGGACAGAGAAATGAGCAGTTCTTC
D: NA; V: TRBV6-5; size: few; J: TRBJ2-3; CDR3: CASSPGLAVNTQYF; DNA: TGTGCCAGCAGTCCGGGACTCGCGGTGAATACGCAGTATTTT
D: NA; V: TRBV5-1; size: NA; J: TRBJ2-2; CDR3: CASTELQGNTGELFF; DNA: TGCGCCAGCACCGAGCTGCAGGGGAACACCGGGGAGCTGTTTTTT
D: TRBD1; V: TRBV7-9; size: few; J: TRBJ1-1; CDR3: CASETGGNTEAFF; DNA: TGTGCCAGCGAGACAGGGGGCAACACTGAAGCTTTCTTT
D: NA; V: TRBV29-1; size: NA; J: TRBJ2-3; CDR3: CSVGYGRGADTQYF; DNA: TGCAGCGTTGGTTATGGAAGGGGGGCAGATACGCAGTATTTT